This TCR beta chain derives from a study of read filtering for tumor transcriptome and immune sequencing. Study as a whole: R-ISS stage counts were eight or nine for I, about 15 for II, 6 or 7 for III.

The library was built from around 380 ng RNA with molecular barcoded adaptors for alpha/delta and beta/gamma chains. Each CDR3 protein gets one entry after TCRdb re-called the reads with MiXCR. There are tens of thousands of distinct CDR3 sequences in the sample; around 21% occur only once, and around an eighth lies in the top ten. Study-wide results and caveats: RNA-seq captured clonotypes less deeply and reliably than IR-seq. Correlation between methods rose after single-read clonotypes were removed. The sorted CD138-negative fraction was a mixed bone marrow immune population, not purified T cells.

Ten or more counts support this clonotype. The antigen is not known. Germline V gene data show CDR1 as SGHKS and CDR2 as YYEKEE (reference sequence). V lost 4 bases and J lost 3; bases outside the gene matches: 8. This CDR3 contains 17 residues. This receptor was identified in a donor at least 40 years old with multiple myeloma. The chain couples TRBV5-5 to TRBJ2-6; 9 nucleotides align to TRBD1. The sample taken for sequencing was a population of CD138-negative cells sorted from bone marrow. The CDR3 protein is CASSPQGDRVGANVLTF. The CDR3 bases are TGTGCCAGCAGCCCACAAGGGGACAGGGTTGGGGCCAACGTCCTGACTTTC.